This T cell receptor (beta chain) emerged from a study of blood T cells in healthy people across ages. Study results and caveats: Roughly linearly, TCR beta diversity per million T cells fell as age increased.

This CDR3 is 12 amino acids long. V was pared by 6 bases and J by 0 bases, with 9 bases between. Germline V gene lookup returns CDR1 SQVTM and CDR2 ANQGSEA. Turning to this clonotype: Its antigen is undetermined.

Together with a sample-barcoded 5' primer, a J-beta primer mix was included in a second PCR lasting roughly 6 to 12 cycles. Each cDNA molecule carried a tag from a template-switch adaptor that contained 12 random nucleotides. TCRdb passed the 5' RACE reads through MiXCR, listing each CDR3 protein once. The table lists about 1.8 million distinct CDR3 sequences, about 50% of them singletons, with 2.1% in the top ten. V is TRBV29-1 and J is TRBJ2-7; no firm D call. The clonotype comes from a woman in her thirties or forties in good health. The specimen sequenced was blood. The CDR3 loop is CSVRHSSYEQYF. The DNA of the CDR3 is TGCAGCGTCAGACACAGCTCCTACGAGCAGTACTTC.